Each of the 3 T cell receptor beta chains below was sequenced from the same sample in a study of sequential checkpoint blockade in melanoma. TCRdb's copy holds only in-frame clones and misses some; the assay was immunoSEQ multiplex PCR. The data contain around 30,000 clones, 80% to 90% of them seen just once; the ten biggest clones take up roughly 22%. Treatment: randomized to nivolumab then ipilimumab (arm A) or the reverse (arm B). The sample in question was CD8+ T cells sorted from blood (inferred from file names), obtained from a patient given nivolumab and ipilimumab in sequence. These receptors originate from a human donor with melanoma.

This sequence joins TRBV11-3 and TRBJ2-7; TRBD2 agrees at 10 bases. V lost 7 bases, J lost 9 bases, and 15 bases stayed unmatched. CDR3 length equals 15 residues. In germline, CDR1 is SGHNT, CDR2 YENEEA. CDR3 loop: CASTTPSGGGAGQYF. The CDR3 region has the DNA TGTGCCAGCACCACCCCCAGCGGGGGGGGCGCAGGGCAGTACTTC.

The DNA for the CDR3 is TGCGCCTCACGGCGGCTACTGTTTACTAGCACAGATACGCAGTATTTT. It codes for CASRRLLFTSTDTQYF. This chain joins TRBV23-1 and TRBJ2-3; D not resolved. Being an ORF, TRBV23-1 has a function that is uncertain. CDR3 size: 16 residues. The germline V and J ends were trimmed by 11 bases and 0 bases, with 21 bases remaining between them.

The chain recombines TRBV10-2 with TRBJ2-7, with TRBD1 matching over 12 bases. With V trimmed by 7 bases and J by 5 bases, 9 bases remained unmatched. The CDR3 is 15 residues long. CDR1 is WSHSY and CDR2 is SAAADI in the germline V gene. CDR3 sequence (DNA): TGCGCCAGCACCTCGGGACAGGGGGCGTGGGACGAGCAGTACTTC. Its protein product is CASTSGQGAWDEQYF.